These 25 T cell receptor beta chains came from one sample sequenced in a study of shared clonotypes between healthy human individuals (dated by TCRdb to about 2020). Preparation of the library involved the immunoSEQ multiplex PCR assay. TCRdb stores this immuneACCESS table with in-frame sequences only. Part of the clones is absent; in the studies checked, under half of the shortfall reflects unresolved V genes, and no reason is known for the rest. The sample data list under 2,500,000 clones, and 90% to 96% of these were observed just once. The top ten hold less than 0.15% of the sample. The sequencing input was naive CD4+ T cells sorted from blood. This specimen's cell subset or site label, interpreted: CD45RA+ positively selected. The source of these receptors is a man aged 18 to 29 in good health.

This chain links TRBV5-1 with TRBJ2-2; 9 nucleotides line up with TRBD1. Germline trimming cut 5 bases from V and 5 bases from J; bases unmatched to any gene: 10. CDR3 length equals 16 residues. CDR1 is SGHRS and CDR2 is YFSETQ in the germline V gene. CDR3 DNA: TGCGCCAGCAGACCACCGGGGACAGGGTATACCGGGGAGCTGTTTTTT. Translation gives CASRPPGTGYTGELFF. The full variable domain, completed using reference TRBV5-1 and TRBJ2-2, is KAGVTQTPRYLIKTRGQQVTLSCSPISGHRSVSWYQQTPGQGLQFLFEYFSETQRNKGNFPGRFSGRQFSNSRSEMNVSTLELGDSALYLCASRPPGTGYTGELFFGEGSRLTVL.

As to this clone: The sample has other DNA sequences that encode this CDR3 too. The chain links TRBV5-1 to TRBJ1-1, with 9 positions matching TRBD1. This CDR3 contains 15 residues. Germline-derived CDR1 and CDR2 are SGHRS and YFSETQ. Losses at the gene ends were 5 bases for V and 4 bases for J; bases not matched to a gene: 9. This CDR3 is CASSFLQGASTEAFF. CDR3 bases: TGCGCCAGCAGTTTTCTACAGGGGGCTAGCACTGAAGCTTTCTTT.

Only one count was recorded for this clone. The chain joins TRBV19 to TRBJ1-6, with D uncertain. The germline V and J ends were trimmed by 1 base and 5 bases, with 9 bases remaining between them. Germline CDR1 reads LNHDA; CDR2 reads SQIVND (reference sequence). This CDR3 is built from 15 residues. The CDR3 loop reads CASSIGQNDNSPLHF. The CDR3 DNA is TGTGCCAGTAGTATAGGCCAGAACGATAATTCACCCCTCCACTTT.

This clone was counted only a few times. V gene TRBV27 combines with J gene TRBJ2-2; unclear D gene. CDR3 size: 12 residues. Germline V gene lookup returns CDR1 MNHEY and CDR2 SMNVEV (reference sequence). Trimming took 4 bases from V and 0 from J, leaving 0 bases between them. The CDR3 region is CASSSNTGELFF. The DNA for the CDR3 is TGTGCCAGCAGTTCGAACACCGGGGAGCTGTTTTTT.

This chain uses TRBV6-1 with TRBJ2-3; a weak D match, TRBD2 (7 bases). V gave up 7 bases and J gave up 2 bases, with 16 bases separating them. The CDR3 spans 15 residues. Germline loops: CDR1 MNHNS, CDR2 SASEGT. CDR3 loop: CASTKRGGDTDTQYF. The CDR3 DNA follows: TGTGCCAGCACTAAGAGGGGGGGCGACACAGATACGCAGTATTTT.

The sample holds one count of this clone. The chain uses TRBV6-1 and TRBJ1-1; 7 nucleotides align to TRBD1. This CDR3 comprises 14 residues. The V gene's germline CDR1 is MNHNS and CDR2 SASEGT. V trimming: 11 bases; J trimming: 3 bases; junction bases outside the gene matches: 12. The DNA for the CDR3 is TGTGCCCTGGGACAGCTCCTAAGGGACACTGAAGCTTTCTTT. Residues: CALGQLLRDTEAFF.

This rearrangement joins TRBV18 to TRBJ1-3; D remains unclear. Germline V gene data show CDR1 as KGHSH and CDR2 as LQKENI. Trimming took 2 bases from V and 0 from J, leaving 11 bases between them. This CDR3 has 16 amino acids. DNA of the CDR3: TGTGCCAGCTCACCAGCAGTGCCTATCTCTGGAAACACCATATATTTT. This codes for CASSPAVPISGNTIYF.

The gene calls are TRBV5-1 and TRBJ2-1; tentative D call: TRBD1 (6 bases). Germline values: CDR1 SGHRS, CDR2 YFSETQ. Trimming removed 0 bases at V and 3 bases at J, with 16 bases between. This CDR3 contains 17 residues. CDR3 protein: CASSLGQAILIYNEQFF. DNA of the CDR3: TGCGCCAGCAGCTTGGGACAGGCCATTCTTATCTACAATGAGCAGTTCTTC.

The chain links TRBV6-1 to TRBJ2-7, with a possible D match to TRBD2 (5 bases). Trimming left V 4 bases short and J 2 bases short, with 12 bases between. Germline V CDR1 and CDR2: MNHNS, SASEGT. The length of the CDR3 is 14 residues. The CDR3 DNA follows: TGTGCCAGCAGTGGGCAAGGGAGTCCCTACGAGCAGTACTTC. Translated: CASSGQGSPYEQYF.

The rearrangement uses TRBV25-1 and TRBJ2-3, with D possibly TRBD1 on 5 matching bases. Per the germline V gene, CDR1 is MGHDK and CDR2 is SYGVNS. Trimming took off 6 bases at V and 3 bases at J, with 19 bases between the two ends. The CDR3 has 16 residues. CDR3: CASSTMVGRMTDTQYF. The CDR3 nucleotides are TGTGCCAGCAGCACCATGGTGGGGCGCATGACAGATACGCAGTATTTT. The full variable domain, in which reference TRBV25-1 and TRBJ2-3 provide the parts outside the CDR3, is EADIYQTPRYLVIGTGKKITLECSQTMGHDKMYWYQQDPGMELHLIHYSYGVNSTEKGDLSSESTVSRIRTEHFPLTLESARPSHTSQYLCASSTMVGRMTDTQYFGPGTRLTVL.

The chain has TRBV6-1 and TRBJ2-7; tentatively, D is TRBD1 (5 bases). Trimming took off 8 bases at V and 5 bases at J, with 16 bases between the two ends. The germline gives CDR1 MNHNS, CDR2 SASEGT. The length of the CDR3 is 13 residues. The CDR3 sequence: CASLRPGSHEQYF. In DNA, the CDR3 is TGTGCCAGCTTGCGGCCAGGGTCCCACGAGCAGTACTTC.

The chain recombines TRBV19 with TRBJ1-1; D gene ambiguous. The CDR3 loop spans 15 amino acids. CDR1 and CDR2 (germline): LNHDA, SQIVND (reference sequence). The V and J ends lost 1 base and 0 bases respectively, with 9 bases between them. The DNA of the CDR3 is TGTGCCAGTAGTATAGTTCGGGTTTTGAACACTGAAGCTTTCTTT. Translating gives CASSIVRVLNTEAFF.

The rearrangement uses TRBV15 and TRBJ1-5; D remains unclear. CDR3 size: 16 residues. Germline CDR1 is LNHNV and CDR2 is YYDKDF (reference sequence). Trimming removed 0 bases from V and 1 base from J, with 10 bases in between. CDR3 protein: CATSRDMSRSNQPQHF. The CDR3 bases are TGTGCCACCAGCAGAGATATGAGCCGCAGCAATCAGCCCCAGCATTTT.

The J gene is TRBJ2-7, the V gene TRBV5-6; the D is unclear. Germline assignment: CDR1 SGHDT and CDR2 YYEEEE. Trimming stripped 2 bases from V and 0 bases from J, with 12 bases between. The CDR3 contains 15 residues. The CDR3 nucleotides read TGTGCCAGCAGCTTACTTCGGACGGACTCCTACGAGCAGTACTTC. It translates to CASSLLRTDSYEQYF.

The chain joins TRBV4-1 to TRBJ2-7, with D possibly TRBD2 on 5 matching bases. CDR3 size: 13 residues. Germline assignment: CDR1 MGHRA and CDR2 YSYEKL. Trimming removed 2 bases from V and 6 bases from J, with 11 bases in between. In nucleotides, the CDR3 is TGCGCCAGCAGCCAATCTCGGGGAACCGAGCAGTACTTC. Protein product: CASSQSRGTEQYF.

On this clone itself: This same CDR3 is encoded by further DNA sequences in the sample. The J gene is TRBJ1-4, the V gene TRBV5-1; perhaps TRBD1 as D (6 bases). Germline CDR1 SGHRS, CDR2 YFSETQ. Deletions cut 0 bases from V and 6 bases from J, with 9 bases between. The CDR3 length is 14 residues. CDR3 protein: CASSLGQGYEKLFF. The CDR3 DNA is TGCGCCAGCAGCTTGGGCCAGGGGTATGAAAAACTGTTTTTT.

The rearrangement joins TRBV25-1 to TRBJ1-5, with D possibly being TRBD1 (5 bases). The CDR3 runs 12 residues. Trimming shortened V by 5 bases and J by 5 bases, and 7 bases separated the two germline ends. The V gene's germline CDR1 is MGHDK and CDR2 SYGVNS. The CDR3 DNA reads as TGTGCCAGCAGTACAGGTTATCAGCCCCAGCATTTT. Translation: CASSTGYQPQHF.

This sequence joins TRBV5-1 and TRBJ2-5; 7 positions agree with TRBD1. Unmatched junction bases numbered 10, after V lost 4 bases and J lost 7 bases. The V gene's germline CDR1 is SGHRS and CDR2 YFSETQ. CDR3 size: 14 residues. The CDR3 nucleotides read TGCGCCAGCAGCACAATACAGGGGTTGGGGACCCAGTACTTC. Translated: CASSTIQGLGTQYF. The complete variable domain, with remaining parts taken from reference TRBV5-1 and TRBJ2-5, reads KAGVTQTPRYLIKTRGQQVTLSCSPISGHRSVSWYQQTPGQGLQFLFEYFSETQRNKGNFPGRFSGRQFSNSRSEMNVSTLELGDSALYLCASSTIQGLGTQYFGPGTRLLVL.

This chain joins TRBV2 and TRBJ2-1; either TRBD1 or TRBD2 may fit D (5 bases each). The germline V gene encodes CDR1 SNHLY and CDR2 FYNNEI. The CDR3 sequence is 13 residues long. The germline V and J ends were trimmed by 7 bases and 10 bases, with 17 bases remaining between them. Written as DNA, the CDR3 is TGTGCCAGCAACGAGGGGCCCCTGGGGGAGCAGTTCTTC. Protein: CASNEGPLGEQFF.

This chain uses TRBV7-9 with TRBJ1-6, with D possibly being TRBD1 (5 bases). CDR3 size: 16 residues. CDR1 and CDR2 (germline): SEHNR, FQNEAQ (reference sequence). V dropped 5 bases and J dropped 6 bases, with 17 bases sitting between them. The CDR3 nucleotides are TGTGCCAGCAGCCCGACCGGATCTGGGGCTAATTCACCCCTCCACTTT. Protein product: CASSPTGSGANSPLHF.

With regard to this clone: This same CDR3 is encoded by further DNA sequences in the sample. The rearrangement links TRBV19 to TRBJ1-5; TRBD1 matches at 10 bases. Trimming removed 3 bases from V and 3 bases from J; junction bases left unmatched: 2. Germline V lookup: CDR1 LNHDA, CDR2 SQIVND (reference sequence). This CDR3 spans 15 amino acids. The CDR3 loop reads CASSMGQGYNQPQHF. CDR3 sequence (DNA): TGTGCCAGTAGTATGGGACAGGGGTACAATCAGCCCCAGCATTTT. The whole variable domain, remainder taken from reference TRBV19 and TRBJ1-5, is DGGITQSPKYLFRKEGQNVTLSCEQNLNHDAMYWYRQDPGQGLRLIYYSQIVNDFQKGDIAEGYSVSREKKESFPLTVTSAQKNPTAFYLCASSMGQGYNQPQHFGDGTRLSIL.

This chain links TRBV6-5 with TRBJ1-2, with D perhaps matching TRBD1 (5 bases). In germline, CDR1 is MNHEY, CDR2 SVGAGI. The CDR3 length is 14 residues. Trimming took 6 bases from V and 2 from J, leaving 13 bases between them. CDR3 residues: CASSQGSGNYGYTF. CDR3 DNA: TGTGCCAGCAGCCAGGGCTCAGGAAACTATGGCTACACCTTC.

The chain has TRBV19 and TRBJ2-1, with 12 bases identical to TRBD2. This CDR3 comprises 16 residues. V shed 7 bases, J shed 4 bases, and the junction held 8 bases outside the gene matches. Looked up from germline, CDR1 is LNHDA and CDR2 is SQIVND (reference sequence). The CDR3 DNA sequence: TGTGCCAGTACCCACGAAGGACTAGCGGGATACAATGAGCAGTTCTTC. Translating it yields CASTHEGLAGYNEQFF.

V is TRBV10-3 and J is TRBJ2-7; D is unresolved. Trimming stripped 2 bases from V and 4 bases from J, with 12 bases between. Per the germline V gene, CDR1 is ENHRY and CDR2 is SYGVKD. This CDR3 has 14 residues. The CDR3 is CAISEAVPLYEQYF. The CDR3 bases are TGTGCCATCAGTGAGGCAGTTCCCTTGTACGAGCAGTACTTC.

The chain links TRBV11-2 to TRBJ1-3; D is undetermined. Germline-derived CDR1 and CDR2 are SGHAT and FQNNGV. The CDR3 is 13 residues long. V was clipped by 5 bases and J by 1 base, with 6 bases between them. CDR3 region: CASSQRSGNTIYF. Written as DNA, the CDR3 is TGTGCCAGCAGCCAAAGGTCTGGAAACACCATATATTTT.